This T cell receptor (beta chain) was found in a study of regulatory T cells in long-lasting Graves disease. Arm-PCR of CDR3 regions and iRepertoire HTBI primers were the basis on which TCR beta libraries were built. Using its own MiXCR run on the multiplex PCR reads, TCRdb lists one record per CDR3 protein. The repertoire holds about 470,000 distinct CDR3 sequences, with around 21% as singletons. Indicated time point: persistent/refractory GD, antithyroid drugs over 5 years with positive TRAb. After RNA was extracted from PBMCs, the TCR library was made from it. This clonotype was counted between two and nine times. What it binds is unknown. V lost 0 bases, J lost 1 base, and 7 bases lay in between. This CDR3 region has 15 residues. Germline V CDR1 and CDR2: ENHRY, SYGVKD. Notes on the study in general: New patients shared fewer public clonotypes (roughly 910) than persistent patients did (roughly 2,500).

V is TRBV10-3 and J is TRBJ2-4; D is possibly TRBD2 (6 bases). This sequence was found in a female donor with Graves disease. Specimen: peripheral blood mononuclear cells (PBMCs), collected when the disease was refractory, from a patient treated with antithyroid drugs. CDR3 DNA: TGTGCCATCAGTGAGTCGGCGGGGGCCAAAAACATTCAGTACTTC. Translation gives CAISESAGAKNIQYF.